These 22 T cell receptor beta chains share one sample of origin, sequenced in a study of blood T cell repertoires in COVID-19. The repertoire was sequenced with immunoSEQ multiplex PCR; TCRdb's copy has only in-frame clones and lacks some. This sample has around 300,000 clones, with about nine tenths found just once. The sequencing input was peripheral blood. The receptors shown here come from a woman in her twenties or thirties with COVID-19, enrolled during active disease.

This sequence joins TRBV5-4 and TRBJ1-6; perhaps TRBD1 as D (5 bases). The ends were cut back, 5 bases at V and 7 bases at J, with 10 bases in the middle. From germline, CDR1 is SGHNT and CDR2 YYREEE (reference sequence). This CDR3 spans 13 amino acids. In nucleotides, the CDR3 is TGTGCCAGCAGAGGTGGGGGGAATTCACCCCTCCACTTT. As protein: CASRGGGNSPLHF.

The gene calls are TRBV30 and TRBJ1-1; TRBD1 might be the D (5 bases). The CDR3 runs 14 residues. The V gene's germline CDR1 is GTSNPN and CDR2 SVGIG (reference sequence). The CDR3 reads CVTQGLQGNTEAFF. The DNA of the CDR3 is TGTGTCACCCAAGGTCTCCAGGGAAATACTGAAGCTTTCTTT.

The genes are TRBV7-9 and TRBJ2-7; 13 nucleotides align to TRBD2. The V segment lost 6 bases and the J segment 4 bases; nucleotides outside the gene matches: 6. The germline V gene encodes CDR1 SEHNR and CDR2 FQNEAQ (reference sequence). The CDR3 runs to 15 residues. CDR3 sequence reads: CASSGGLAGQYEQYF. The DNA of the CDR3 is TGTGCCAGCAGTGGGGGACTAGCGGGACAGTACGAGCAGTACTTC.

The chain is built from TRBV5-1 and TRBJ2-1; 10 positions agree with TRBD1. V lost 9 bases, J lost 12 bases, and 15 bases stayed unmatched. The CDR3 contains 14 residues. CDR1 is SGHRS, CDR2 YFSETQ, per germline. The CDR3 region has the DNA TGCGCCACCTCTATGACAGGGGGCGCGGGGGGGCAGTTCTTC. Amino acids: CATSMTGGAGGQFF.

The rearrangement joins TRBV5-4 to TRBJ2-5; D is perhaps TRBD1 (5 bases). The V gene lost 0 bases and the J gene lost 1 base, with 10 bases spanning the gap. This CDR3 is built from 15 residues. Germline lookup yields CDR1 SGHNT and CDR2 YYREEE (reference sequence). CDR3 sequence: CASSLDPGPQETQYF. CDR3 coding DNA: TGTGCCAGCAGCTTGGACCCAGGGCCCCAAGAGACCCAGTACTTC.

This chain joins TRBV11-2 and TRBJ1-6, with a weak D call TRBD1 (6 bases). This CDR3 is 17 amino acids long. The V gene lost 0 bases and the J gene lost 9 bases, with 18 bases spanning the gap. Germline-derived CDR1 and CDR2 are SGHAT and FQNNGV. This CDR3 reads CASSLDLFPRGPSPLHF. The CDR3 nucleotides read TGTGCCAGCAGCTTAGACCTCTTCCCCAGGGGACCTTCACCCCTCCACTTT.

This chain connects TRBV27 to TRBJ2-2; D is undetermined. V was pared by 3 bases and J by 6 bases, with 5 bases between. Germline lookup yields CDR1 MNHEY and CDR2 SMNVEV (reference sequence). The CDR3 loop spans 12 amino acids. The CDR3 sequence is CASSFPAGELFF. The CDR3 bases are TGTGCCAGCAGTTTCCCAGCCGGGGAGCTGTTTTTT.

The V gene is TRBV19, the J gene TRBJ1-2; tentatively, D is TRBD1 (6 bases). V was cut by 5 bases and J by 8 bases, with 18 bases left in between. There are 14 residues in the CDR3. Germline-derived CDR1 and CDR2 are LNHDA and SQIVND (reference sequence). The CDR3 DNA sequence: TGTGCCAGTAGTGATGACACCAACAGGGTCGGCTACACCTTC. It yields the protein CASSDDTNRVGYTF.

The genes are TRBV5-1 and TRBJ1-1; D perhaps matches TRBD1 (6 bases). CDR3 size: 13 residues. Trimming shortened V by 0 bases and J by 7 bases, and 10 bases separated the two germline ends. The V gene's germline CDR1 is SGHRS and CDR2 YFSETQ. This chain's CDR3 is CASSLGLQGEAFF. DNA for the CDR3: TGCGCCAGCAGCTTGGGTCTACAGGGTGAAGCTTTCTTT.

The chain joins TRBV2 to TRBJ2-5, with D possibly TRBD1 on 6 matching bases. There are 12 residues in the CDR3. Germline values: CDR1 SNHLY, CDR2 FYNNEI. The V end was cut by 8 bases, the J end by 5 bases, with 12 bases between. The CDR3, as DNA: TGTGCCAGCTTGCAGGGGATGGAGACCCAGTACTTC. Its protein product is CASLQGMETQYF.

CDR3 protein: CASSMQRTGTGANVLTF. CDR3 bases: TGTGCCAGTAGTATGCAGCGGACGGGGACTGGGGCCAACGTCCTGACTTTC. The chain carries TRBV19 and TRBJ2-6; D may be TRBD2 (5 bases). Trimming pared 3 bases from V and 2 bases from J, leaving 14 bases between. The germline V gene encodes CDR1 LNHDA and CDR2 SQIVND (reference sequence). CDR3 length: 17 amino acids.

The chain carries TRBV3-1 (or the pseudogene TRBV3-2) and TRBJ2-7; 10 bases fit TRBD1. This CDR3 is built from 14 residues. Per germline, CDR1 LGHDT and CDR2 YNNKEL (reference sequence). Unmatched junction bases numbered 7, after V lost 4 bases and J lost 7 bases. The CDR3 DNA reads TGTGCCAGCAGCCGGAGACAGGGGGCAAGGGAGCAGTACTTC. It translates to CASSRRQGAREQYF.

This chain links TRBV6-6 with TRBJ1-3; TRBD1 is a possible D gene (6 bases). The V and J ends lost 6 bases and 2 bases respectively, with 11 bases between them. Germline assignment: CDR1 MNHNY and CDR2 SVGAGI (reference sequence). The CDR3 length is 14 residues. The CDR3 loop reads CASSQGSTGNTIYF. CDR3 nucleotides: TGTGCCAGCAGCCAGGGGAGCACTGGAAACACCATATATTTT.

This sequence joins TRBV18 and TRBJ1-3, with D tentatively TRBD1 (5 bases). V was clipped by 4 bases and J by 0 bases, with 10 bases between them. Germline V gene lookup returns CDR1 KGHSH and CDR2 LQKENI. The CDR3 covers 15 residues. CDR3 sequence: CASSLRDDSGNTIYF. For the CDR3, the DNA is TGTGCCAGCTCACTGCGGGACGACTCTGGAAACACCATATATTTT.

The V and J genes are TRBV18 and TRBJ1-4, with D maybe TRBD1 (5 bases). Per the germline V gene, CDR1 is KGHSH and CDR2 is LQKENI. The CDR3 loop spans 17 amino acids. V was pared by 2 bases and J by 4 bases, with 17 bases between. The DNA for the CDR3 is TGTGCCAGCTCACCAAGACTGGACACGCGCCGTAATGAAAAACTGTTTTTT. Its protein is CASSPRLDTRRNEKLFF.

The V gene is TRBV3-1 (or the pseudogene TRBV3-2), the J gene TRBJ1-3; maybe TRBD1 (6 bases). Germline V lookup: CDR1 LGHDT, CDR2 YNNKEL (reference sequence). Between the trimmed V and J ends, which lost 3 bases and 4 bases, there was a span of 13 bases. The CDR3 totals 15 residues. The CDR3 protein is CASSQTGQKGNTIYF. CDR3 in DNA: TGTGCCAGCAGCCAGACAGGACAGAAAGGAAACACCATATATTTT.

This clone appeared once. Within the sample, other DNA sequences also encode this same CDR3. This rearrangement joins TRBV29-1 to TRBJ1-1; D is perhaps TRBD1 (5 bases). Germline V lookup: CDR1 SQVTM, CDR2 ANQGSEA. CDR3 length: 13 amino acids. V was clipped by 1 base and J by 1 base, with 7 bases between them. CDR3 in amino acids: CSVEAQGNTEAFF. In DNA, the CDR3 is TGCAGCGTTGAAGCGCAGGGGAACACTGAAGCTTTCTTT.

The chain combines TRBV29-1 with TRBJ2-1, with TRBD2 matching 8 bases. V was pared by 7 bases and J by 3 bases, with 5 bases of the junction left unmatched. This CDR3 comprises 13 residues. Germline loops: CDR1 SQVTM, CDR2 ANQGSEA. In nucleotides, the CDR3 is TGCAGCGAAGAAGCGGGAGTCTACAATGAGCAGTTCTTC. It yields the protein CSEEAGVYNEQFF.

This rearrangement joins TRBV30 to TRBJ2-7; 7 bases line up with TRBD1. Germline V gene data show CDR1 as GTSNPN and CDR2 as SVGIG (reference sequence). The length of the CDR3 is 15 residues. Trimming at V came to 0 bases and at J to 1 base, leaving 6 bases not matched to a gene. CDR3: CAWSVESRGSYEQYF. The DNA of the CDR3 is TGTGCCTGGAGTGTGGAGTCCAGGGGGTCCTACGAGCAGTACTTC.

The chain links TRBV21-1 to TRBJ1-1; the DNA was not used to check the table's D call, TRBD1. TRBV21-1 is reported as a pseudogene. CDR3 length: 17 amino acids. CDR3 sequence: CASSKAPMDRTRTEAFF. The CDR3 DNA is TGTGCCAGCAGCAAAGCGCCCATGGACAGAACGAGGACTGAAGCTTTCTTT.

This clone was seen a handful of times. The V gene is TRBV6-5, the J gene TRBJ2-7, with TRBD1 matching 10 bases. The CDR3 sequence is 15 residues long. The V and J ends lost 7 bases and 2 bases, in that order; junction bases with no gene match: 8. The V gene's germline CDR1 is MNHEY and CDR2 SVGAGI. CDR3 sequence reads: CASTSTDRGTYEQYF. Written as DNA, the CDR3 is TGTGCCAGCACCTCGACGGACAGGGGGACCTACGAGCAGTACTTC.

The chain carries TRBV30 and TRBJ1-5, with 10 bases identical to TRBD1. CDR3 length: 15 residues. The germline CDR1 and CDR2 sequences are GTSNPN and SVGIG (reference sequence). Losses at the gene ends were 1 base for V and 2 bases for J; bases not matched to a gene: 2. In DNA, the CDR3 is TGTGCCTGGAGTGCCGGGACAGGGGGCAATCAGCCCCAGCATTTT. This gives the protein CAWSAGTGGNQPQHF.